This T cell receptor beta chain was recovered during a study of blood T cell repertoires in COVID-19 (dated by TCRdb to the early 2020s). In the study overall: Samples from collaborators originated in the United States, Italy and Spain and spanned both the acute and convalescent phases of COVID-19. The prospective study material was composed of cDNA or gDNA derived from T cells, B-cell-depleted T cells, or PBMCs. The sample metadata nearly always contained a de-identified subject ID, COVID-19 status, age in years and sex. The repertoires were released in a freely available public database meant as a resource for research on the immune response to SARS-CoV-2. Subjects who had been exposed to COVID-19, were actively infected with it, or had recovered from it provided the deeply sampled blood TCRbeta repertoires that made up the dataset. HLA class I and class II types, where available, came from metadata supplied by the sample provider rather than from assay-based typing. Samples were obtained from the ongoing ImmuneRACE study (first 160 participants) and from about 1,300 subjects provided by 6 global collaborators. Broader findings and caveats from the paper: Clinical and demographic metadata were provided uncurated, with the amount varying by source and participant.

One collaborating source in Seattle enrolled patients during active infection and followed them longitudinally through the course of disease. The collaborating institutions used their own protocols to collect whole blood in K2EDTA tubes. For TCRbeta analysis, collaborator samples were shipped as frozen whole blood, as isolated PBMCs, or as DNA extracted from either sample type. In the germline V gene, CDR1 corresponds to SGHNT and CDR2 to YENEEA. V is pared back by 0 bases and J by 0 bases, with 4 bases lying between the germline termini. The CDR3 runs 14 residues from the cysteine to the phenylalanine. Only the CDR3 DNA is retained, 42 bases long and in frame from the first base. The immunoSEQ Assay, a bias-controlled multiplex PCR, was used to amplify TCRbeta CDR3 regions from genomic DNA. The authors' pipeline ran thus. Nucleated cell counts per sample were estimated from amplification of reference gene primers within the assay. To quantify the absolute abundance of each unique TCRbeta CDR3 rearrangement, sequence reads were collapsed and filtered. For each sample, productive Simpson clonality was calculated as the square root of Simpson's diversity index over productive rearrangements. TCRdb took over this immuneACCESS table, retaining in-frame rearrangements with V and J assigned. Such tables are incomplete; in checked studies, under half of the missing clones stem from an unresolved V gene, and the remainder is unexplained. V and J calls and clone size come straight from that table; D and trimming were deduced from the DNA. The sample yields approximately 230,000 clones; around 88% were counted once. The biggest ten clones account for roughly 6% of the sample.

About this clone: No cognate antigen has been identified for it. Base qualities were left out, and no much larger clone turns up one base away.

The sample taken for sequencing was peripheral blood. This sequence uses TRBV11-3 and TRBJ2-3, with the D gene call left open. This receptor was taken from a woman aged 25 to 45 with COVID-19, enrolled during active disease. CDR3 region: CASSLDLSTDTQYF. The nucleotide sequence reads TGTGCCAGCAGCTTAGACTTAAGCACAGATACGCAGTATTTT.